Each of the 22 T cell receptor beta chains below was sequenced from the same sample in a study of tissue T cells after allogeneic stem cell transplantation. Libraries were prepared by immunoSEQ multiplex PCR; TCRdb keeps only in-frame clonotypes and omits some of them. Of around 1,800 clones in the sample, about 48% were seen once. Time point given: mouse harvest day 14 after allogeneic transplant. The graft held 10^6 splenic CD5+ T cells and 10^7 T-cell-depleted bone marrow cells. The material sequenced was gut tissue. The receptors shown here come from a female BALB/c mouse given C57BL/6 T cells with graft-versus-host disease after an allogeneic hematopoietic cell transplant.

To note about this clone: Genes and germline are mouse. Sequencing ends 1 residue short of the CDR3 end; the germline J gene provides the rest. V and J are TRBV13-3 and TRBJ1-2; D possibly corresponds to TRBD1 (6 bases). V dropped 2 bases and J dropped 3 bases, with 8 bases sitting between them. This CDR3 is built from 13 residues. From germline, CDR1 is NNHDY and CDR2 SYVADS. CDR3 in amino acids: CASSDTGYSDYTF. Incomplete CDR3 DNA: TGTGCCAGCAGTGACACAGGGTACTCCGACTACACC.

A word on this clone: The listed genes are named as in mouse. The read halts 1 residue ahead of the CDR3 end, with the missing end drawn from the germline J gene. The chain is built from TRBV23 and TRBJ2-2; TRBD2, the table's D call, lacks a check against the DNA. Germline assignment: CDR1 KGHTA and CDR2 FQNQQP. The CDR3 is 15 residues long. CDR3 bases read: TGCTCCAGCAGTCGGGACTGGGGAAACACCGGGCAGCTCTAC. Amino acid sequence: CSSSRDWGNTGQLY. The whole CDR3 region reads CSSSRDWGNTGQLYF.

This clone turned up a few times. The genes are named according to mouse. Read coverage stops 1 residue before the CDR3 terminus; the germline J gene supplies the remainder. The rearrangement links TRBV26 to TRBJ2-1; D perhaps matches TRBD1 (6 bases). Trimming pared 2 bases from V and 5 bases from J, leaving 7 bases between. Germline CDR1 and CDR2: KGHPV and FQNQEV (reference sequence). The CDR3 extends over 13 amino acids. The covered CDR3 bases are TGTGCCAGCAGTCTGAACAGGGATGCTGAGCAGTTC. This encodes CASSLNRDAEQF. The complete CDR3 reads CASSLNRDAEQFF.

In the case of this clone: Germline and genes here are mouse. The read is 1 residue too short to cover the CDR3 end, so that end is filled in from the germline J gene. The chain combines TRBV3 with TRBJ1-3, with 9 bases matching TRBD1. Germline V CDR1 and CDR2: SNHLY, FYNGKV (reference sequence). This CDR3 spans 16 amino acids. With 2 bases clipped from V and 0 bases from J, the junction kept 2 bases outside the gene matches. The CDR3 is CASSLRQGGSGNTLYF. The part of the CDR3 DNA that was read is TGTGCCAGCAGCTTAAGACAGGGGGGTTCTGGAAATACGCTCTAT.

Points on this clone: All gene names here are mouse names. The CDR3 DNA, read in part, is TGTGCCAGCAGTGATGATGGCAGCCCAATTTCCAACGAAAGATTATTT. This gives the protein CASSDDGSPISNERLF. Given in full, the CDR3 is CASSDDGSPISNERLFF. J is TRBJ1-4 and V is TRBV13-1; no reliable D call. Read sequence stops 1 residue before the CDR3 end, and the germline J gene provides the missing end. The CDR3 has 17 amino acids. The germline V gene has CDR1 NSHNY and CDR2 SYGAGN. Trimming stripped 0 bases from V and 0 bases from J, with 12 bases between. Using reference TRBV13-1 and TRBJ1-4 for the parts outside the CDR3, the full variable domain is EAAVTQSPRNKVTVTGGNVTLSCRQTNSHNYMYWYRQDTGHGLRLIHYSYGAGNLRIGDVPDGYKATRTTQEDFFLLLELASPSQTSLYFCASSDDGSPISNERLFFGHGTKLSVL.

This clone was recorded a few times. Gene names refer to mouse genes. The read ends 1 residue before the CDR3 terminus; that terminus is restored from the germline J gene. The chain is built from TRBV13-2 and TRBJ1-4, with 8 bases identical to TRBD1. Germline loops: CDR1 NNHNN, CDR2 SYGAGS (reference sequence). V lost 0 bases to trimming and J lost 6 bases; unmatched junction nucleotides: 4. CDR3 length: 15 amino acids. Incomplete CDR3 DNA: TGTGCCAGCGGTGATGCCAGGGGGCGATACGAAAGATTATTT. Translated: CASGDARGRYERLF. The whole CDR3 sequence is CASGDARGRYERLFF.

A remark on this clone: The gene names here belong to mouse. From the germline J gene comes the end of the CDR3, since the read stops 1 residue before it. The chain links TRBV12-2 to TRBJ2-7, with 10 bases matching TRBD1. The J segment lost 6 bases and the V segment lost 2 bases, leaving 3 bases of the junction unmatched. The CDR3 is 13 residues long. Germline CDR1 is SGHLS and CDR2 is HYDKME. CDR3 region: CASSPGTGAEQYF. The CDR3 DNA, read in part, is TGTGCCAGCTCTCCCGGGACAGGGGCTGAACAGTAC. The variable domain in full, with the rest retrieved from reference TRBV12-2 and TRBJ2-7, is NSGVVQSPRYIIKGKGERSILKCIPISGHLSVAWYQQTQGQELKFFIQHYDKMERDKGNLPSRFSVQQFDDYHSEMNMSALELEDSAVYFCASSPGTGAEQYFGPGTRLTVL.

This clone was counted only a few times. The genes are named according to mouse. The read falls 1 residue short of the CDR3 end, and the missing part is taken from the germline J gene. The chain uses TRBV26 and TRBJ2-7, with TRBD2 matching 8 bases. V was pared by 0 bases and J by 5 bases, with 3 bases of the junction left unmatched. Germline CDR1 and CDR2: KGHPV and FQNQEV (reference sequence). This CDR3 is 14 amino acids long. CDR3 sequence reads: CASSLSGGAHEQYF. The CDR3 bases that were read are TGTGCCAGCAGTCTGTCCGGGGGGGCGCATGAACAGTAC. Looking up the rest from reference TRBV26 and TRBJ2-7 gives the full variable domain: NSKVIQTPRYLVKGQGQKAKMRCIPEKGHPVVFWYQQNKNNEFKFLINFQNQEVLQQIDMTEKRFSAECPSNSPCSLEIQSSEAGDSALYLCASSLSGGAHEQYFGPGTRLTVL.

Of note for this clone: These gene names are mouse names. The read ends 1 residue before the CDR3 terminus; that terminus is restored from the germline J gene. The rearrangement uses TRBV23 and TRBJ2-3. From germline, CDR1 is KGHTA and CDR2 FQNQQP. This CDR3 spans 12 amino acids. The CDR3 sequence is CSSSRSAETLYF. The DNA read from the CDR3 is TGCTCCAGCAGTCGTAGTGCAGAAACGCTGTAT.

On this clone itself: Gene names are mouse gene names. CDR3 DNA, as far as it was read: TGTGCCAGCAGTCTTTCTAGTGCAGAAACGCTGTAT. This codes for CASSLSSAETLY. The complete CDR3 protein is CASSLSSAETLYF. This rearrangement joins TRBV26 to TRBJ2-3; D gene uncertain. The read falls 1 residue short of the CDR3 end, and the missing part is taken from the germline J gene. Germline V gives CDR1 KGHPV, CDR2 FQNQEV (reference sequence). V shed 3 bases and J shed 0 bases, with 4 bases lying between them. The CDR3 consists of 13 residues.

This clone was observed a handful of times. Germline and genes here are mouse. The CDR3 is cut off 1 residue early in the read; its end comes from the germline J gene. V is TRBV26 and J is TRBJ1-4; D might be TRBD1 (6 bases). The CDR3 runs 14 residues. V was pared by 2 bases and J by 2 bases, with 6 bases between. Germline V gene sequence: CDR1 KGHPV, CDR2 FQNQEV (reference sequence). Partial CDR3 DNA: TGTGCCAGCAGTCTGAGGGGGTCCAACGAAAGATTATTT. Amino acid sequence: CASSLRGSNERLF. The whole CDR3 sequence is CASSLRGSNERLFF.

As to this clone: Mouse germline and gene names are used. The sequenced CDR3 bases are TGTGCCAGCAGCCTTGGGGGGGCGTCTGCAGAAACGCTGTAT. This codes for CASSLGGASAETLY. The entire CDR3 sequence reads CASSLGGASAETLYF. The rearrangement links TRBV5 to TRBJ2-3; 9 nucleotides align to TRBD2. The read falls 1 residue short of the CDR3 end, and the missing part is taken from the germline J gene. The length of the CDR3 is 15 residues. The V gene end was trimmed by 4 bases and the J gene end by 2 bases; junction bases not matched to a gene: 4. The germline V gene has CDR1 LGHNA and CDR2 YNLKQL (reference sequence).

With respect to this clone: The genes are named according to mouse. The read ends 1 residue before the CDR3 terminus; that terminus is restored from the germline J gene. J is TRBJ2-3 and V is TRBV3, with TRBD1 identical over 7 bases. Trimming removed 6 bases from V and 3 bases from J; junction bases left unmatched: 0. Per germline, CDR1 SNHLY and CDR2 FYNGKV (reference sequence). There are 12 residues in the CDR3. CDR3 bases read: TGTGCCAGCAGGACAGGGGCAGAAACGCTGTAT. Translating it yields CASRTGAETLY. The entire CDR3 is CASRTGAETLYF. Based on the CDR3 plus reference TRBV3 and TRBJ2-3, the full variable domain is GPKVLQIPSHQIIDMGQMVTLNCDPVSNHLYFYWYKQILGQQMEFLVNFYNGKVMEKSKLFKDQFSVERPDGSYFTLKIQPTALEDSAVYFCASRTGAETLYFGSGTRLTVL.

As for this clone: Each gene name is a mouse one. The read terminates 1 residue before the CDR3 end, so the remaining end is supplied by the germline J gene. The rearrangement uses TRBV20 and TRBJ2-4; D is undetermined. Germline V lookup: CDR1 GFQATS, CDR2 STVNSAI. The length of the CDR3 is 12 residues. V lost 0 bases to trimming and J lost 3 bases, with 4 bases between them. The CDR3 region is CGAREGQNTLYF. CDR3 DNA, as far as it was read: TGTGGTGCTAGGGAGGGGCAAAACACCTTGTAC.

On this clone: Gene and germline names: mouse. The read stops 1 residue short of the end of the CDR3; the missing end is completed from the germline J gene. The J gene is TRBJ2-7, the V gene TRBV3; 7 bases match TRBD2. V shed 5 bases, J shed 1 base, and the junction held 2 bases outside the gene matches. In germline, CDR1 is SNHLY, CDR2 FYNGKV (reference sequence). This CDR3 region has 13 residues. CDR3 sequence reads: CASSGWGSYEQYF. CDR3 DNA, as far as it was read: TGTGCCAGCAGCGGCTGGGGGTCCTATGAACAGTAC.

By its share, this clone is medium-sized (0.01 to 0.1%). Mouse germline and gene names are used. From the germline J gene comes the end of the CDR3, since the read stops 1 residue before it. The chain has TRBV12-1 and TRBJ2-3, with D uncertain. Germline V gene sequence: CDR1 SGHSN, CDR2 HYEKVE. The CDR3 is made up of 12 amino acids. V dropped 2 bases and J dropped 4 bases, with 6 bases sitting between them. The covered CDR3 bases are TGTGCCAGCTCTCCCCGAACAGAAACGCTGTAT. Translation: CASSPRTETLY. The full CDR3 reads CASSPRTETLYF. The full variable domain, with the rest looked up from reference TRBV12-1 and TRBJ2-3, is DSGVVQSPRHIIKEKGGRSVLTCIPISGHSNVVWYQQTLGKELKFLIQHYEKVERDKGFLPSRFSVQQFDDYHSEMNMSALELEDSAMYFCASSPRTETLYFGSGTRLTVL.

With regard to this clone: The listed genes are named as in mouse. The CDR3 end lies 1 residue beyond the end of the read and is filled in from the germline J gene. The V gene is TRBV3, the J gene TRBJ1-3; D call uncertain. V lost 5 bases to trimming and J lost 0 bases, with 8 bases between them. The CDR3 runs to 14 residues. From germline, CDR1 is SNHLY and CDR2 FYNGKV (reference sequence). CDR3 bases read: TGTGCCAGCAGCGCTCAGAATTCTGGAAATACGCTCTAT. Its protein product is CASSAQNSGNTLY. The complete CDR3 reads CASSAQNSGNTLYF.

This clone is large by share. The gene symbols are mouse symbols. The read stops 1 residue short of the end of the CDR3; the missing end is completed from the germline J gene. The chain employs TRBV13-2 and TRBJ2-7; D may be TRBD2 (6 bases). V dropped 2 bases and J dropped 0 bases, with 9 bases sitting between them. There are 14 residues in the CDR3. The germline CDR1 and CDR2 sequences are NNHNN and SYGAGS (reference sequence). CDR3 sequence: CASGEPGGSYEQYF. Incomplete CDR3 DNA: TGTGCCAGCGGTGAGCCGGGGGGCTCCTATGAACAGTAC.

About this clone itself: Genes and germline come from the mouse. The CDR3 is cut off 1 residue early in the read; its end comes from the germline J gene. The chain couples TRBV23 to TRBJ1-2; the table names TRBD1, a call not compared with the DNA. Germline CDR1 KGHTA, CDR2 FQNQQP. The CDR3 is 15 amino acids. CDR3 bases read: TGCTCCAGCAGTCGGACAGATCCTGCAAACTCCGACTACACC. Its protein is CSSSRTDPANSDYT. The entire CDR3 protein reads CSSSRTDPANSDYTF.

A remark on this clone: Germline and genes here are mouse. The CDR3: CASSLRGRERLFF. The CDR3 DNA, read in part, is TGTGCCAGCAGTCTGAGAGGGAGGGAAAGATTATTT. The chain joins TRBV26 to TRBJ1-4; no firm D call. Read coverage stops 1 residue before the CDR3 terminus; the germline J gene supplies the remainder. Germline values: CDR1 KGHPV, CDR2 FQNQEV (reference sequence). CDR3 length: 13 amino acids. V was cut by 2 bases and J by 8 bases, with 9 bases left in between.

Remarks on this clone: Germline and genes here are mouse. The CDR3 sequence: CASSLEGDQDTQYF. Incomplete CDR3 DNA: TGTGCAAGCAGCTTAGAGGGGGACCAAGACACCCAGTAC. The chain is built from TRBV16 and TRBJ2-5; D possibly uses TRBD1 or TRBD2 (5 bases each). Read sequence stops 1 residue before the CDR3 end, and the germline J gene provides the missing end. The V end was cut by 0 bases, the J end by 1 base, with 5 bases between. Germline V gives CDR1 SGHSA, CDR2 FRNQAP. This CDR3 contains 14 residues.

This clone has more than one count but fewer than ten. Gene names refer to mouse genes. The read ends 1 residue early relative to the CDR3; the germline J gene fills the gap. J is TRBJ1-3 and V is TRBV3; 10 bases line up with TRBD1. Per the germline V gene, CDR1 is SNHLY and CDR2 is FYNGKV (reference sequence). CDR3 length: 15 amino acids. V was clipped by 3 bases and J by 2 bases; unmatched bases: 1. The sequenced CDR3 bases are TGTGCCAGCAGCTTCGGACAGGGGGCTGGAAATACGCTCTAT. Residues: CASSFGQGAGNTLY. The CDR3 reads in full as CASSFGQGAGNTLYF.